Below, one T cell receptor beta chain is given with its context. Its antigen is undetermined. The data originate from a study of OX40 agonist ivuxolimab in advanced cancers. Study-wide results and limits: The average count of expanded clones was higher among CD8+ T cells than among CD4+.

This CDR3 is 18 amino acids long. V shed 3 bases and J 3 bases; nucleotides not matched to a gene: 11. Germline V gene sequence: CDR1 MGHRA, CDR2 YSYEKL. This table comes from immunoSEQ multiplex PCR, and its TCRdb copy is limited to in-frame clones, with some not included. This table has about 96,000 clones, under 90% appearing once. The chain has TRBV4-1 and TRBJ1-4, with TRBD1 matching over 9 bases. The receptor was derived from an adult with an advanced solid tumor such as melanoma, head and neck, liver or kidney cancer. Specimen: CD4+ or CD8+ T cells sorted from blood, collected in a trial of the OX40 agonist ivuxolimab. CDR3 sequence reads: CASSHTWDRAGSNEKLFF. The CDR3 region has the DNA TGCGCCAGCAGCCATACCTGGGACAGGGCGGGTTCTAATGAAAAACTGTTTTTT.